Listed here are 18 T cell receptor beta chains from one sample, sequenced in a study of blood T cell repertoires in COVID-19. The method was immunoSEQ multiplex PCR; TCRdb's version includes in-frame clones alone and lacks a portion of them. The sample records around 370,000 clones, 90% being singletons. Source material: peripheral blood. The receptors here all came from a man aged 18-30 years with active or convalescent COVID-19.

V usage is TRBV11-2 and J usage is TRBJ1-1; 7 bases are a match to TRBD1. Germline V gives CDR1 SGHAT, CDR2 FQNNGV. The CDR3 loop spans 15 amino acids. Trimming at V came to 5 bases and at J to 2 bases, leaving 8 bases not matched to a gene. Here the CDR3 DNA reads TGTGCCAGCAGCATCTTGAGGGGGCTTAACACTGAAGCTTTCTTT. Its translation: CASSILRGLNTEAFF.

This clone occurred a few times. This rearrangement joins TRBV7-9 to TRBJ2-1; no clear D gene. Trimming left V 2 bases short and J 6 bases short, with 11 bases between. The CDR3 covers 14 residues. Germline V gene data show CDR1 as SEHNR and CDR2 as FQNEAQ (reference sequence). The CDR3 spells CASSLSATRNEQFF. DNA of the CDR3: TGTGCCAGCAGCTTAAGCGCCACCCGCAATGAGCAGTTCTTC.

The count of this clone is one. V is TRBV11-2 and J is TRBJ2-2, with TRBD2 identical over 7 bases. V shed 5 bases, J shed 4 bases, and the junction held 10 bases outside the gene matches. Germline CDR1 and CDR2: SGHAT and FQNNGV. This CDR3 has 16 residues. DNA of the CDR3: TGTGCCAGCAGCATAACCGGGACTAAAACCACCGGGGAGCTGTTTTTT. It specifies CASSITGTKTTGELFF.

The chain uses TRBV4-3 and TRBJ1-5, with D possibly being TRBD1 (5 bases). The CDR3 is 15 amino acids. Trimming cost V 0 bases and J 7 bases, with 13 bases left between them. From germline, CDR1 is LGHNA and CDR2 YSLEER. This CDR3 reads CASSQDMGLNQPQHF. In DNA, the CDR3 is TGCGCCAGCAGCCAAGATATGGGGCTTAACCAGCCCCAGCATTTT.

The chain uses TRBV7-2 and TRBJ2-1, with 11 nucleotides matching TRBD2. J gave up 7 bases and V 5 bases, and 10 bases lay outside the gene matches. Germline V CDR1 and CDR2: SGHTA, FQGNSA. The CDR3 runs to 16 residues. The CDR3 bases are TGTGCCAGCAGCCCCACGGGACTAGCGGCCCTTAATGAGCAGTTCTTC. This sequence encodes CASSPTGLAALNEQFF.

This chain connects TRBV9 to TRBJ1-6; no reliable D call. V lost 5 bases to trimming and J lost 5 bases, with 8 bases between them. The CDR3 is 13 residues long. The germline gives CDR1 SGDLS, CDR2 YYNGEE. In DNA form, the CDR3 reads TGTGCCAGCAGACAATATGATAATTCACCCCTCCACTTT. Its translation: CASRQYDNSPLHF.

The chain carries TRBV9 and TRBJ2-1, with 7 bases identical to TRBD2. The trim removed 0 bases at V and 8 bases at J, leaving 14 bases unmatched. Germline-derived CDR1 and CDR2 are SGDLS and YYNGEE. This CDR3 is 17 amino acids long. CDR3 in DNA: TGTGCCAGCAGCGTAGGGGTCCTGTCGAGCGGGAATGATGAGCAGTTCTTC. It is translated as CASSVGVLSSGNDEQFF.

The genes are TRBV11-1 and TRBJ2-7; tentatively, D is TRBD1 (6 bases). Per the germline V gene, CDR1 is SGHAT and CDR2 is FQDESV (reference sequence). This CDR3 is 14 amino acids long. Between the trimmed V and J ends, which lost 6 bases and 5 bases, there was a span of 17 bases. Written as DNA, the CDR3 is TGTGCCAGCAGTCCCGACAGGACCCCGGACGAGCAGTACTTC. Residues: CASSPDRTPDEQYF.

The gene calls are TRBV11-2 and TRBJ2-7, with 8 bases aligning to TRBD1. From germline, CDR1 is SGHAT and CDR2 FQNNGV. V lost 5 bases to trimming and J lost 3 bases; unmatched junction nucleotides: 12. The CDR3 runs to 16 residues. CDR3 protein: CASSLVPGGKSYEQYF. For the CDR3, the DNA is TGTGCCAGCAGCCTTGTCCCAGGGGGCAAAAGCTACGAGCAGTACTTC.

This rearrangement joins TRBV2 to TRBJ2-5; TRBD2 matches at 7 bases. Germline CDR1 is SNHLY and CDR2 is FYNNEI. The CDR3 extends over 15 amino acids. Unmatched junction bases numbered 6, after V lost 3 bases and J lost 2 bases. The DNA for the CDR3 is TGTGCCAGCAGTGATTGGGGAGGGCGGCAAGAGACCCAGTACTTC. Encoded protein: CASSDWGGRQETQYF.

Regarding this clone: Its ends do not fully match the called genes, so a read error is possible. The chain carries TRBV6-1 and TRBJ2-6, with D maybe TRBD1 (5 bases). The germline gives CDR1 MNHNS, CDR2 SASEGT. This CDR3 is 18 amino acids long. The CDR3 spells CASSEALFRSSGANVLTF. The CDR3 DNA reads TGTGCCAGCAGTGAAGCTCTTTTCCGTAGCTCTGGGGCCAACGTGCTGACTTTC.

The J gene is TRBJ2-2, the V gene TRBV7-2, with 10 positions matching TRBD1. V trimming: 5 bases; J trimming: 5 bases; junction bases outside the gene matches: 8. The CDR3 length is 16 residues. Per the germline V gene, CDR1 is SGHTA and CDR2 is FQGNSA. The CDR3 nucleotides are TGTGCCAGCAGCCCCGACAGGGGGCGAGGAACCGGGGAGCTGTTTTTT. This codes for CASSPDRGRGTGELFF. Full variable domain (missing parts from reference TRBV7-2 and TRBJ2-2): GAGVSQSPSNKVTEKGKDVELRCDPISGHTALYWYRQSLGQGLEFLIYFQGNSAPDKSGLPSDRFSAERTGGSVSTLTIQRTQQEDSAVYLCASSPDRGRGTGELFFGEGSRLTVL.

The rearrangement links TRBV7-8 to TRBJ1-2; no firm D call. The CDR3 sequence is 13 residues long. The germline V and J ends were trimmed by 3 bases and 13 bases, with 18 bases remaining between them. CDR1 and CDR2 from the germline V gene are SGHVS and FQNEAQ. The CDR3, as DNA: TGTGCCAGCAGCTTGGGCCCTCAAGGTTTGTGCACCTTC. Its translation is CASSLGPQGLCTF. Drawing the rest from reference TRBV7-8 and TRBJ1-2, the complete variable domain is GAGVSQSPRYKVAKRGQDVALRCDPISGHVSLFWYQQALGQGPEFLTYFQNEAQLDKSGLPSDRFFAERPEGSVSTLKIQRTQQEDSAVYLCASSLGPQGLCTFGSGTRLTVV.

The chain has TRBV6-6 and TRBJ1-1, with TRBD1 identical over 8 bases. Unmatched junction bases numbered 3, after V lost 5 bases and J lost 4 bases. Germline lookup yields CDR1 MNHNY and CDR2 SVGAGI (reference sequence). The length of the CDR3 is 13 residues. CDR3 protein: CASSPTGGTEAFF. In DNA form, the CDR3 reads TGTGCCAGCAGTCCCACAGGGGGCACTGAAGCTTTCTTT.

Notes on this clone: The identical CDR3 is also encoded by other nucleotide sequences in the sample. The V call is TRBV24-1, the J call TRBJ1-5; TRBD1 might be the D (6 bases). V was clipped by 4 bases and J by 0 bases, with 12 bases between them. In germline, CDR1 is KGHDR, CDR2 SFDVKD. CDR3 length equals 16 residues. The CDR3 sequence: CATSERGQSSNQPQHF. CDR3 nucleotide sequence: TGTGCCACCAGTGAGAGAGGACAGAGTAGCAATCAGCCCCAGCATTTT.

Comments on this clone: The germline gene is not matched at one end of the junction; a read error may be the cause. In DNA form, the CDR3 reads TGTGCCACCAGCCCCGGACAACCTGGGGCCAACGTGCTGACTTTC. Encoded protein: CATSPGQPGANVLTF. V gene TRBV24-1 combines with J gene TRBJ2-6; possibly TRBD1 for D (5 bases). Germline V gene sequence: CDR1 KGHDR, CDR2 SFDVKD. The CDR3 length is 15 residues.

V is TRBV19 and J is TRBJ1-1; D remains unclear. CDR1 and CDR2 (germline): LNHDA, SQIVND (reference sequence). V was pared by 5 bases and J by 5 bases, with 9 bases between. This CDR3 is 12 amino acids long. CDR3 residues: CASSFRETEAFF. In DNA form, the CDR3 reads TGTGCCAGTAGTTTCCGGGAGACTGAAGCTTTCTTT.

The CDR3 loop reads CASSVSGTVGGAFF. The CDR3 DNA is TGTGCCAGCAGCGTCTCGGGTACAGTCGGGGGAGCTTTCTTT. The chain recombines TRBV14 with TRBJ1-1; TRBD1 might be the D (5 bases). The germline V gene encodes CDR1 SGHDN and CDR2 FVKESK. The V end was cut by 5 bases, the J end by 10 bases, with 20 bases between. The CDR3 runs to 14 residues.